These T cell receptor beta chains were read from a single sample in a study of T cells after posttransplantation cyclophosphamide. Clones were sequenced by immunoSEQ multiplex PCR, and TCRdb holds only the in-frame ones, with some missing. This set yields 20,000 to 25,000 clones and no singletons; the top ten hold about 4.2%. Sequencing was carried out using PBMCs. The receptors were gathered from a woman aged 45-60 years in good health, CMV-negative, and a related stem cell transplant donor. Each CDR3 is given with its conserved first and last residue. A D gene is named only where the DNA matches it firmly. Clone size is stated in some rows and not others, as once, few, many or a class when expanded.

d_gene: NA; v_gene: TRBV25-1; j_gene: TRBJ2-5; abundance: few; CDR3nt: TGTGCCAGCAGTGAACTGAGGGCGGGTGAGACCCAGTACTTC; CDR3aa: CASSELRAGETQYF
d_gene: NA; v_gene: TRBV5-6; j_gene: TRBJ1-6; abundance: many; CDR3nt: TGTGCCAGCAGCCGCTGGTGGGGGGATTCACCCCTCCACTTT; CDR3aa: CASSRWWGDSPLHF
d_gene: NA; v_gene: TRBV6-1; j_gene: TRBJ1-1; abundance: many; CDR3nt: TGTGCCAGCAGCCTAAATAGTGGGGGGAAAGCTTTCTTT; CDR3aa: CASSLNSGGKAFF
d_gene: NA; v_gene: TRBV28; j_gene: TRBJ1-1; abundance: many; CDR3nt: TGTGCCAGCAGTTTAGCCCGGGGTGGGTTAAAGACTGAAGCTTTCTTT; CDR3aa: CASSLARGGLKTEAFF
d_gene: NA; v_gene: TRBV28; j_gene: TRBJ2-1; abundance: many; CDR3nt: TGTGCCAGCAGTGGGGGCAGCTCCTACAATGAGCAGTTCTTC; CDR3aa: CASSGGSSYNEQFF
d_gene: TRBD1; v_gene: TRBV19; j_gene: TRBJ2-1; abundance: many; CDR3nt: TGTGCCAGTAGTATGGGACAGGGTCGGGATGAGCAGTTCTTC; CDR3aa: CASSMGQGRDEQFF
d_gene: NA; v_gene: TRBV4-2; j_gene: TRBJ2-5; abundance: many; CDR3nt: TGTGCCAGCAGCCAAAGGAGATCCACAGGGGAGACCCAGTACTTC; CDR3aa: CASSQRRSTGETQYF
d_gene: NA; v_gene: TRBV6-4; j_gene: TRBJ1-3; abundance: many; CDR3nt: TGTGCCAGCAGTGACTCGACTGGGGGCAGAAACACCATATATTTT; CDR3aa: CASSDSTGGRNTIYF
d_gene: NA; v_gene: TRBV7-9; j_gene: TRBJ2-5; abundance: many; CDR3nt: TGTGCCAGCAGCCACGAGGTAGCCCGGGAAACCCAGTACTTC; CDR3aa: CASSHEVARETQYF
d_gene: NA; v_gene: TRBV2; j_gene: TRBJ1-5; abundance: many; CDR3nt: TGTGCCAGCAGTGAACAGGGGATCCAGCATTTT; CDR3aa: CASSEQGIQHF
d_gene: TRBD1; v_gene: TRBV6-1; j_gene: TRBJ2-7; abundance: NA; CDR3nt: TGTGCCAGCAGTGCCAGGGACAGTTCCTACGAGCAGTACTTC; CDR3aa: CASSARDSSYEQYF
d_gene: NA; v_gene: TRBV5-1; j_gene: TRBJ2-3; abundance: many; CDR3nt: TGCGCCAGCAGCTTAGACGCGGGGAGCACAGATACGCAGTATTTT; CDR3aa: CASSLDAGSTDTQYF
d_gene: NA; v_gene: TRBV28; j_gene: TRBJ2-1; abundance: many; CDR3nt: TGTGCCAGCAGACTTCCAGGGTTAAACTACAATGAGCAGTTCTTC; CDR3aa: CASRLPGLNYNEQFF
d_gene: NA; v_gene: TRBV7-2; j_gene: TRBJ1-5; abundance: many; CDR3nt: TGTGCCAGCAGCAGACAGTATAGCAATCAGCCCCAGCATTTT; CDR3aa: CASSRQYSNQPQHF
d_gene: TRBD2; v_gene: TRBV28; j_gene: TRBJ2-7; abundance: many; CDR3nt: TGTGCCAGCCAGCGGGGGGGCGTTCGGACCTACGAGCAGTACTTC; CDR3aa: CASQRGGVRTYEQYF
d_gene: TRBD1; v_gene: TRBV19; j_gene: TRBJ1-2; abundance: many; CDR3nt: TGTGCCAGTAATCTACAGGGGAGCTATGGCTACACCTTC; CDR3aa: CASNLQGSYGYTF
d_gene: TRBD2; v_gene: TRBV6-1; j_gene: TRBJ2-2; abundance: many; CDR3nt: TGTGCCAGCGAGAGGGACTACCAGAACACCGGGGAGCTGTTTTTT; CDR3aa: CASERDYQNTGELFF
d_gene: NA; v_gene: TRBV5-6; j_gene: TRBJ2-1; abundance: many; CDR3nt: TGTGCCAGCAGCTTTTTGCAGGGGAAGGAGTTCTTC; CDR3aa: CASSFLQGKEFF
d_gene: NA; v_gene: TRBV7-6; j_gene: TRBJ2-5; abundance: many; CDR3nt: TGTGCCAGCAGCTTAGAAGGCCCCTTAAGCGACCAGTACTTC; CDR3aa: CASSLEGPLSDQYF
d_gene: TRBD2; v_gene: TRBV9; j_gene: TRBJ2-5; abundance: many; CDR3nt: TGTGCCAGCAGCGGAGACCCGGGACTAGCGGGGCGAGAGACCCAGTACTTC; CDR3aa: CASSGDPGLAGRETQYF
d_gene: TRBD2; v_gene: TRBV27; j_gene: TRBJ2-5; abundance: few; CDR3nt: TGTGCCAGCAGTAGAGGGAGCGGGAGTGGAGAGACCCAGTACTTC; CDR3aa: CASSRGSGSGETQYF
d_gene: NA; v_gene: TRBV28; j_gene: TRBJ2-7; abundance: many; CDR3nt: TGTGCCAGCACCCTCGGACAGCGCTCCTACGAGCAGTACTTC; CDR3aa: CASTLGQRSYEQYF
d_gene: TRBD1; v_gene: TRBV7-2; j_gene: TRBJ2-7; abundance: many; CDR3nt: TGTGCCAGCAGCTTTCGACAGGGGCGGACCTACGAGCAGTACTTC; CDR3aa: CASSFRQGRTYEQYF
d_gene: TRBD1; v_gene: TRBV28; j_gene: TRBJ1-4; abundance: many; CDR3nt: TGTGCCAGCAGTGCCCCGGACAGGGGAAAGGATGAAAAACTGTTTTTT; CDR3aa: CASSAPDRGKDEKLFF
d_gene: TRBD2; v_gene: TRBV2; j_gene: TRBJ2-3; abundance: many; CDR3nt: TGTGCCAGCAGTGAGGGACTAGCGGGACTAACAGATACGCAGTATTTT; CDR3aa: CASSEGLAGLTDTQYF
d_gene: TRBD2; v_gene: TRBV18; j_gene: TRBJ2-5; abundance: many; CDR3nt: TGTGCCAGCTCACCACCGGCTAGCGGGAGTCGGACCCAGTACTTC; CDR3aa: CASSPPASGSRTQYF
d_gene: NA; v_gene: TRBV7-2; j_gene: TRBJ2-3; abundance: many; CDR3nt: TGTGCCAGCAGCTTAGAGGGGGACACAGATACGCAGTATTTT; CDR3aa: CASSLEGDTDTQYF
d_gene: NA; v_gene: TRBV4-1; j_gene: TRBJ2-2; abundance: many; CDR3nt: TGCGCCAGCAGCCAAGAAGGAAACAGAAACACCGGGGAGCTGTTTTTT; CDR3aa: CASSQEGNRNTGELFF
d_gene: NA; v_gene: TRBV21-1; j_gene: TRBJ1-5; abundance: many; CDR3nt: TGTGCCAGCAGCAAATTCGGGGTAGGGGGATCGAGCAATCAGCCCCAGCATTTT; CDR3aa: CASSKFGVGGSSNQPQHF
d_gene: TRBD1; v_gene: TRBV15; j_gene: TRBJ2-1; abundance: many; CDR3nt: TGTGCCACCAGCAGACCGGGACAGGCCTACAATGAGCAGTTCTTC; CDR3aa: CATSRPGQAYNEQFF
d_gene: TRBD1; v_gene: TRBV18; j_gene: TRBJ1-1; abundance: many; CDR3nt: TGTGCCAGCTCACGGGGACAGGGGGGTGGTGAAGCTTTCTTT; CDR3aa: CASSRGQGGGEAFF
d_gene: NA; v_gene: TRBV12-5; j_gene: TRBJ1-1; abundance: many; CDR3nt: TGTGCTAGTGGGCCGACAGGTTATACTGAAGCTTTCTTT; CDR3aa: CASGPTGYTEAFF
d_gene: TRBD1; v_gene: TRBV5-6; j_gene: TRBJ1-5; abundance: many; CDR3nt: TGTGCCAGCAGCGACACCTCCGGGACAGGGAAGTTTAGCAATCAGCCCCAGCATTTT; CDR3aa: CASSDTSGTGKFSNQPQHF
d_gene: TRBD1; v_gene: TRBV2; j_gene: TRBJ2-4; abundance: many; CDR3nt: TGTGCCAGCAACCGGGACAGAAGGGAAAGCATTCAGTACTTC; CDR3aa: CASNRDRRESIQYF
d_gene: NA; v_gene: TRBV11-2; j_gene: TRBJ1-2; abundance: many; CDR3nt: TGTGCCAGCAGCTTCAGGGGTCCCTATGGCTACACCTTC; CDR3aa: CASSFRGPYGYTF
d_gene: NA; v_gene: TRBV2; j_gene: TRBJ1-2; abundance: NA; CDR3nt: TGTGCCAGCAGTCCCACCCGAATGACAGCCACCTATGGCTACACCTTC; CDR3aa: CASSPTRMTATYGYTF
d_gene: NA; v_gene: TRBV9; j_gene: TRBJ1-2; abundance: many; CDR3nt: TGTGCCAGCAGCCCCGATCGGGAGTATGGCTACACCTTC; CDR3aa: CASSPDREYGYTF
d_gene: NA; v_gene: TRBV28; j_gene: TRBJ1-4; abundance: many; CDR3nt: TGTGCCAGCAGTTCTGGGGGCAAGGACCCAACTAATGAAAAACTGTTTTTT; CDR3aa: CASSSGGKDPTNEKLFF
d_gene: TRBD2; v_gene: TRBV29-1; j_gene: TRBJ2-5; abundance: many; CDR3nt: TGCAGCGGGGAGCGGGGGGGCGGGCAAGAGACCCAGTACTTC; CDR3aa: CSGERGGGQETQYF
d_gene: NA; v_gene: TRBV28; j_gene: TRBJ2-5; abundance: NA; CDR3nt: TGTGCCAGCAGTCTAAGGCAGAAGGAGCAGTACTTC; CDR3aa: CASSLRQKEQYF
d_gene: TRBD1; v_gene: TRBV27; j_gene: TRBJ2-5; abundance: many; CDR3nt: TGTGCCAGCAGTGTTACCGGGACAGCCAGACCCCCAGAGACCCAGTACTTC; CDR3aa: CASSVTGTARPPETQYF
d_gene: TRBD2; v_gene: TRBV19; j_gene: TRBJ2-1; abundance: many; CDR3nt: TGTGCCAGTAGTATGGCCGTGGGGCGGGGGGGCCGGTATGAGCAGTTCTTC; CDR3aa: CASSMAVGRGGRYEQFF
d_gene: NA; v_gene: TRBV20-1; j_gene: TRBJ2-5; abundance: many; CDR3nt: TGCAGTGCTAGCGGGGAGGAGACCCAGTACTTC; CDR3aa: CSASGEETQYF
d_gene: NA; v_gene: TRBV7-3; j_gene: TRBJ2-1; abundance: many; CDR3nt: TGTGCCAGCAGCCCTAGGGCGGGGGCACACTACAATGAGCAGTTCTTC; CDR3aa: CASSPRAGAHYNEQFF
d_gene: NA; v_gene: TRBV19; j_gene: TRBJ1-3; abundance: many; CDR3nt: TGTGCCAGTAATAATCCCGGGGGAAACACCATATATTTT; CDR3aa: CASNNPGGNTIYF
d_gene: TRBD2; v_gene: TRBV7-8; j_gene: TRBJ2-7; abundance: many; CDR3nt: TGTGCCAGCAGCTTGGGGACTACAGGTTTCTACGAGCAGTACTTC; CDR3aa: CASSLGTTGFYEQYF
d_gene: NA; v_gene: TRBV7-5; j_gene: TRBJ1-2; abundance: many; CDR3nt: TGTGCCAGAACCGATTTCGGGTACTATGGCTACACCTTC; CDR3aa: CARTDFGYYGYTF